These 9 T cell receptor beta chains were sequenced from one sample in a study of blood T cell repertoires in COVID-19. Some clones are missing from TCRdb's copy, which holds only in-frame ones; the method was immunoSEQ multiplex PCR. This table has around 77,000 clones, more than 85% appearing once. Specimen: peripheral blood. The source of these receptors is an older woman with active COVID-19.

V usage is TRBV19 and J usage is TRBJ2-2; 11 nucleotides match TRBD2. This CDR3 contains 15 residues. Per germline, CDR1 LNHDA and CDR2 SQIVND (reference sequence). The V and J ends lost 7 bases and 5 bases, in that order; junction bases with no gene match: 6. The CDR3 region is CASKLAGAGTGELFF. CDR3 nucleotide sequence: TGTGCCAGTAAACTAGCGGGAGCAGGGACCGGGGAGCTGTTTTTT.

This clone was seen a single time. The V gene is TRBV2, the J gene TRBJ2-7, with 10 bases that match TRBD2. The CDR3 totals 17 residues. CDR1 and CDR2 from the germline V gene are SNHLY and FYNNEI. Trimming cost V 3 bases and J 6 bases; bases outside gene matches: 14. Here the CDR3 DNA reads TGTGCCAGCAGTGAGGGACTAAGCGGGAGGGCCCTCGGCGAGCAGTACTTC. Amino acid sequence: CASSEGLSGRALGEQYF.

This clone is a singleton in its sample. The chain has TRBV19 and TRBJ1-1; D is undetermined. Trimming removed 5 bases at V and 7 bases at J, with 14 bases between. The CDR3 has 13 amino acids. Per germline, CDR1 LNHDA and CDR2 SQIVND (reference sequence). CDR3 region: CASSFEEGREAFF. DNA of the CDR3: TGTGCCAGTAGTTTCGAGGAGGGTCGTGAAGCTTTCTTT.

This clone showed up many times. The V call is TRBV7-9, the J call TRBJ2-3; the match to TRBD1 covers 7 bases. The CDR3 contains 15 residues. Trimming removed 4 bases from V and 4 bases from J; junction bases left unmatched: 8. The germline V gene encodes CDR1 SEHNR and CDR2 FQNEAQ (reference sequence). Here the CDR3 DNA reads TGTGCCAGCAGCTGGGGGCAGGGGGACGCAGATACGCAGTATTTT. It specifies CASSWGQGDADTQYF. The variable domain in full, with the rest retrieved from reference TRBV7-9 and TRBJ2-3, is DTGVSQNPRHKITKRGQNVTFRCDPISEHNRLYWYRQTLGQGPEFLTYFQNEAQLEKSRLLSDRFSAERPKGSFSTLEIQRTEQGDSAMYLCASSWGQGDADTQYFGPGTRLTVL.

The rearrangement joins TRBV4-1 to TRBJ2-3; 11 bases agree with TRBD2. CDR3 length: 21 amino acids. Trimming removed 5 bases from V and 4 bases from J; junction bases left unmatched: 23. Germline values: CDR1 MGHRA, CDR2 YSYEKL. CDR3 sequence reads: CASSYTPTEQTSGVGPDTQYF. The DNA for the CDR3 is TGCGCCAGCAGCTATACACCCACCGAACAGACTAGCGGGGTGGGACCAGATACGCAGTATTTT.

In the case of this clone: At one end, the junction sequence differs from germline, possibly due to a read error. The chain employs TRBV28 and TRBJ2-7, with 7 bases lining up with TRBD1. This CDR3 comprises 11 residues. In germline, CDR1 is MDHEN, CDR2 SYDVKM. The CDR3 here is CASSNRGNTLF. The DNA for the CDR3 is TGTGCCAGCAGCAACAGGGGAAACACCCTCTTT.

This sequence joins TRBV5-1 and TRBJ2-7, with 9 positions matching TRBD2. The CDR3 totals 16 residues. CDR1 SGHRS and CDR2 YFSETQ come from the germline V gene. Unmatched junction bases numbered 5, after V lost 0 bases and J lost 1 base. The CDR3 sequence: CASSLDLAGSSYEQYF. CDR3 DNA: TGCGCCAGCAGCTTGGATCTAGCGGGGAGTTCCTACGAGCAGTACTTC.

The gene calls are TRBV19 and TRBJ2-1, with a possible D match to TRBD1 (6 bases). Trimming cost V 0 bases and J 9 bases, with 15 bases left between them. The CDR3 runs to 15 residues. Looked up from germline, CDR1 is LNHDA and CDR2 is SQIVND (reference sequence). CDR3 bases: TGTGCCAGTAGTATAGATGGGGGCAGGTACGGTGAGCAGTTCTTC. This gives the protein CASSIDGGRYGEQFF.

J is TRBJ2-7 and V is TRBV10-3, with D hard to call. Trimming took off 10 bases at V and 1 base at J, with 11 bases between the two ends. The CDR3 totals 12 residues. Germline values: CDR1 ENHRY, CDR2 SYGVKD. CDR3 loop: CATQHNSYEQYF. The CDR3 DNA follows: TGTGCCACCCAACATAATTCCTACGAGCAGTACTTC.